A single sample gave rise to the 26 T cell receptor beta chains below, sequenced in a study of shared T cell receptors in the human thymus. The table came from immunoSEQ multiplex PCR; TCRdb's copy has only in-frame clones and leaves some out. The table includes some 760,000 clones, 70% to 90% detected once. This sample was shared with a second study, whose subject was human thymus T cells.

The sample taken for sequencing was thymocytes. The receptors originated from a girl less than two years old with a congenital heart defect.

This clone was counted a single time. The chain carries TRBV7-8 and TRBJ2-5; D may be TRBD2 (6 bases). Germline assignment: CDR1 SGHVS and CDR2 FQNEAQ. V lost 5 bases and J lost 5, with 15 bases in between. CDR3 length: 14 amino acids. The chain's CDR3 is CASSPDHAGETQYF. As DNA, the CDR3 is TGTGCCAGCAGCCCCGACCACGCGGGGGAGACCCAGTACTTC. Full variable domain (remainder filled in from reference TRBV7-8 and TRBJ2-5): GAGVSQSPRYKVAKRGQDVALRCDPISGHVSLFWYQQALGQGPEFLTYFQNEAQLDKSGLPSDRFFAERPEGSVSTLKIQRTQQEDSAVYLCASSPDHAGETQYFGPGTRLLVL.

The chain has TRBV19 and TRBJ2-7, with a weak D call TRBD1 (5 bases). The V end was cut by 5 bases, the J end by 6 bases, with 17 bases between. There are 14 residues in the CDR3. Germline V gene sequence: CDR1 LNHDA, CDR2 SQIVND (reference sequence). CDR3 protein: CASSGDVRGGEQYF. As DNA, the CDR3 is TGTGCCAGTAGTGGTGATGTTAGGGGCGGCGAGCAGTACTTC.

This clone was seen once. CDR3 protein: CASSRPGLAGGHTDTQYF. DNA for the CDR3: TGTGCCAGCAGCCGACCGGGACTAGCGGGGGGCCACACAGATACGCAGTATTTT. The chain couples TRBV14 to TRBJ2-3; 15 bases are shared with TRBD2. This CDR3 has 18 residues. In germline, CDR1 is SGHDN, CDR2 FVKESK. J was trimmed by 2 bases and V by 4 bases; bases with no gene match: 7.

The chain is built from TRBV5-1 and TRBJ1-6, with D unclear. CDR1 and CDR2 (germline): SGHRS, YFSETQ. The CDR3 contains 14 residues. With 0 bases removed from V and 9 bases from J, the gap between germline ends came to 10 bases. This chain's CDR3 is CASSLGPRGSPLHF. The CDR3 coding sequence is TGCGCCAGCAGCTTGGGACCGAGAGGTTCACCCCTCCACTTT.

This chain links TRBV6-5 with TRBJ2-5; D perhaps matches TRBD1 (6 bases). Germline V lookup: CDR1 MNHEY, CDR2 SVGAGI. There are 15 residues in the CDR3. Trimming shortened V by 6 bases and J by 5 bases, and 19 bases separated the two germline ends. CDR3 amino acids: CASRDLKWTVETQYF. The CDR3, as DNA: TGTGCCAGCAGGGACCTAAAGTGGACAGTCGAGACCCAGTACTTC.

The CDR3 protein is CASSPHRENTGELFF. CDR3 DNA sequence: TGTGCCAGCAGCCCCCACAGGGAGAACACCGGGGAGCTGTTTTTT. This chain joins TRBV7-9 and TRBJ2-2, with D possibly being TRBD1 (6 bases). The CDR3 extends over 15 amino acids. Trimming removed 5 bases from V and 1 base from J, with 11 bases in between. Germline loops: CDR1 SEHNR, CDR2 FQNEAQ (reference sequence).

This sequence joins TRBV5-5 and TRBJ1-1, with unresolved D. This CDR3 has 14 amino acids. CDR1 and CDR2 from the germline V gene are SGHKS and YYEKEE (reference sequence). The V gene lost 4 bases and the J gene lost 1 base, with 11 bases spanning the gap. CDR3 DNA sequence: TGTGCCAGCAGCCCCGCGGGAGCGAACACTGAAGCTTTCTTT. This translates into CASSPAGANTEAFF.

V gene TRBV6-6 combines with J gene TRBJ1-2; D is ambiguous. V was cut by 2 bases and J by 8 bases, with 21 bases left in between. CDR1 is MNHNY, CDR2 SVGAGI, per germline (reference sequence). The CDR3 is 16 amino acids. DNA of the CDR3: TGTGCCAGCAGTTACCCGGCGGAAAAATTACTTCTGGGCTACACCTTC. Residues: CASSYPAEKLLLGYTF.

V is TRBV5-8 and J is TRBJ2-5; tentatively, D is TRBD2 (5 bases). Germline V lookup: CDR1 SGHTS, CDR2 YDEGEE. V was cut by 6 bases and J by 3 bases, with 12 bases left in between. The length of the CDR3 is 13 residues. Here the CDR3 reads CASNPGIEETQYF. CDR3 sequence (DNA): TGTGCCAGCAACCCGGGGATTGAAGAGACCCAGTACTTC.

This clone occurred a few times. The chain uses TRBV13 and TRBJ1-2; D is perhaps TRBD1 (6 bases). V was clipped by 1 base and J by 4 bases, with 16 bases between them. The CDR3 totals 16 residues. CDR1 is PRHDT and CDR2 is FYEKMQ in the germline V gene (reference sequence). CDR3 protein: CASSLVKGGGCYGYTF. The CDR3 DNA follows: TGTGCCAGCAGCTTAGTCAAGGGAGGGGGTTGCTATGGCTACACCTTC.

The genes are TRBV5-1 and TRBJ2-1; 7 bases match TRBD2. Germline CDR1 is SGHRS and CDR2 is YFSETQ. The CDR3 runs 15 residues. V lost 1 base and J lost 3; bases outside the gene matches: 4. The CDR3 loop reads CASSLTSGDYNEQFF. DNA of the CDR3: TGCGCCAGCAGCTTGACCAGCGGGGACTACAATGAGCAGTTCTTC.

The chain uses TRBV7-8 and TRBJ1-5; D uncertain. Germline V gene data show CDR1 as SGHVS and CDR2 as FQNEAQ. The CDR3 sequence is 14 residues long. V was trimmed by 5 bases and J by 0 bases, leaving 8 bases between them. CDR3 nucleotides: TGTGCCAGCAGCGTGACACTTAGCAATCAGCCCCAGCATTTT. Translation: CASSVTLSNQPQHF.

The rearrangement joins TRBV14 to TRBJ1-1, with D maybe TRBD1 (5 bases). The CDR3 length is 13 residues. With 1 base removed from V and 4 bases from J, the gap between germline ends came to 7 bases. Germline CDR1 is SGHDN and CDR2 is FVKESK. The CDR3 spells CASSQVRGTEAFF. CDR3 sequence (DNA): TGTGCCAGCAGCCAAGTAAGGGGCACTGAAGCTTTCTTT.

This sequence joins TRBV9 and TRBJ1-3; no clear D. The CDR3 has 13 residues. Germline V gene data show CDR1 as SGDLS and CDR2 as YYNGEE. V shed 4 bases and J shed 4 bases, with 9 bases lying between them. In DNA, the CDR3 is TGTGCCAGCAGCCCCCCGAGGGGAAACACCATATATTTT. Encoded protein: CASSPPRGNTIYF. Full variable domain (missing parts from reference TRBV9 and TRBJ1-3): DSGVTQTPKHLITATGQRVTLRCSPRSGDLSVYWYQQSLDQGLQFLIQYYNGEERAKGNILERFSAQQFPDLHSELNLSSLELGDSALYFCASSPPRGNTIYFGEGSWLTVV.

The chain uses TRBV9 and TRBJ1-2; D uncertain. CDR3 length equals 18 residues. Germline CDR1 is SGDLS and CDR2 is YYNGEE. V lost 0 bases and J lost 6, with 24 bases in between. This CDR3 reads CASSVVSLGRKRANGYTF. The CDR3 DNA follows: TGTGCCAGCAGCGTAGTATCCCTAGGGCGAAAGAGGGCGAATGGCTACACCTTC.

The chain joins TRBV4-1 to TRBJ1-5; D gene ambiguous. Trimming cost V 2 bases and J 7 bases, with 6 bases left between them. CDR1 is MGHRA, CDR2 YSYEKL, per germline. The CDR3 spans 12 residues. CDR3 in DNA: TGCGCCAGCAGCCAAAGAGGCCAGCCCCAGCATTTT. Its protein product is CASSQRGQPQHF.

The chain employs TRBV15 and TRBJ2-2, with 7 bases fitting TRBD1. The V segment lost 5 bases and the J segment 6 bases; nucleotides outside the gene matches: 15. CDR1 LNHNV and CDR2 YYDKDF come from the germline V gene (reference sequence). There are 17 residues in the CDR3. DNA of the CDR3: TGTGCCACCAGCCTTCTTGCGAGGCAGGGGGTACCCGGGGAGCTGTTTTTT. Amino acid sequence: CATSLLARQGVPGELFF. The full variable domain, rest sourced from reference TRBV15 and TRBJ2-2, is DAMVIQNPRYQVTQFGKPVTLSCSQTLNHNVMYWYQQKSSQAPKLLFHYYDKDFNNEADTPDNFQSRRPNTSFCFLDIRSPGLGDTAMYLCATSLLARQGVPGELFFGEGSRLTVL.

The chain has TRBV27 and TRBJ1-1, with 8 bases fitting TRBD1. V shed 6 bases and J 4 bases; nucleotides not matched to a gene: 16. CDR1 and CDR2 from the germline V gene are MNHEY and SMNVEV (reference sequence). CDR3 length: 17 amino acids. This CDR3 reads CASSPLSRGQMRTEAFF. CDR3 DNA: TGTGCCAGCAGCCCCTTATCCAGGGGGCAGATGCGCACTGAAGCTTTCTTT.

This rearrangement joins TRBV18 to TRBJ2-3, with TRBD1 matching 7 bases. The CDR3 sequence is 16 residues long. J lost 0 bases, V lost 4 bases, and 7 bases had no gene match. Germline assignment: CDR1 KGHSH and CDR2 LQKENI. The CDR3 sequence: CASSRGQTPSTDTQYF. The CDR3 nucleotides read TGTGCCAGCTCACGGGGACAGACTCCTAGCACAGATACGCAGTATTTT.

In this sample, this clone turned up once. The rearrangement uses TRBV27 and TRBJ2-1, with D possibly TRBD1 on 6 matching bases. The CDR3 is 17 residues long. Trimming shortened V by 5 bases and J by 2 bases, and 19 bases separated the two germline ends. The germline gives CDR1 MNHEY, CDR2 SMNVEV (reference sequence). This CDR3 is CASSLPPQGRAYNEQFF. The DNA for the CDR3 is TGTGCCAGCAGTCTCCCACCACAGGGAAGGGCCTACAATGAGCAGTTCTTC.

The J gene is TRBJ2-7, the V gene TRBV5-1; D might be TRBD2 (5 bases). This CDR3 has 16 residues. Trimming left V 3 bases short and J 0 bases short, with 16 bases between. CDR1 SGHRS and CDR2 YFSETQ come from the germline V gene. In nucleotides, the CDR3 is TGCGCCAGCAGCTCTCTGGAGGCGATGAGCTCCTACGAGCAGTACTTC. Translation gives CASSSLEAMSSYEQYF.

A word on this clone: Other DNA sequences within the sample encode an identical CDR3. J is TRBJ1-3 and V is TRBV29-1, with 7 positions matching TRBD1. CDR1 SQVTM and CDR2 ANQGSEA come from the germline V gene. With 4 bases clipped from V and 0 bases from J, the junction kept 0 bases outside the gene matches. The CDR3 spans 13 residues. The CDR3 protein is CSVGQGSGNTIYF. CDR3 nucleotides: TGCAGCGTTGGACAGGGCTCTGGAAACACCATATATTTT.

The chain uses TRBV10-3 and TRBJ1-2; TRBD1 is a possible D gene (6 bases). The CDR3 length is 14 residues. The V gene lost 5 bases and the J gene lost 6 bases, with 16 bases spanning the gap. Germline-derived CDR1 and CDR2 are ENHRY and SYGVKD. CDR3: CAISPTGRVHGYTF. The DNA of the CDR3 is TGTGCCATCAGTCCGACAGGACGTGTGCATGGCTACACCTTC.

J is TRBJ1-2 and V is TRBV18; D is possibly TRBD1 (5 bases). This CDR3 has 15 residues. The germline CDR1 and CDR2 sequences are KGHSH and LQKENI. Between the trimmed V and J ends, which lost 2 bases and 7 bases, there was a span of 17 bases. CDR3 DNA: TGTGCCAGCTCACCAGTCAGGCGGGGCGAATGTGGCTACACCTTC. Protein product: CASSPVRRGECGYTF. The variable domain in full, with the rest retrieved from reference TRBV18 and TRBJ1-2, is NAGVMQNPRHLVRRRGQEARLRCSPMKGHSHVYWYRQLPEEGLKFMVYLQKENIIDESGMPKERFSAEFPKEGPSILRIQQVVRGDSAAYFCASSPVRRGECGYTFGSGTRLTVV.

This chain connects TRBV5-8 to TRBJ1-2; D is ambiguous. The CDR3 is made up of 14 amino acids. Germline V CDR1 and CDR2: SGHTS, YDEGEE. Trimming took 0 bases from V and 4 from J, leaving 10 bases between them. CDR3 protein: CASSLAPAGYGYTF. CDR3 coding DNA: TGTGCCAGCAGCTTGGCTCCAGCGGGCTATGGCTACACCTTC.

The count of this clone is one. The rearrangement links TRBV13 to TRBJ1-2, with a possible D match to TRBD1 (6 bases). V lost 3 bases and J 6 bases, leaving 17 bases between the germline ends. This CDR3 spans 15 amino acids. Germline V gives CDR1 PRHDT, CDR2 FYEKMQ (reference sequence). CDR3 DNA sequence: TGTGCCAGCAGCTTGGGAGACAGGCCGGGCAATGGCTACACCTTC. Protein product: CASSLGDRPGNGYTF.